This passage covers 4 T cell receptor beta chains from one sample sequenced in a study of tissue T cells after allogeneic stem cell transplantation. Only in-frame clones appear in the TCRdb table, and some are missing; sequencing was by immunoSEQ multiplex PCR. The profile shows around 350 clones, more than 45% of them singletons. The sample was ascending colon tissue, taken at autopsy. The receptors stem from a female patient aged 35 to 75 with steroid-refractory graft-versus-host disease after an allogeneic stem cell transplant. These T cells may partly come from the graft donor.

The chain combines TRBV19 with TRBJ1-4, with 7 bases fitting TRBD1. CDR1 and CDR2 (germline): LNHDA, SQIVND (reference sequence). J lost 2 bases, V lost 4 bases, and 4 bases had no gene match. CDR3 length: 15 amino acids. The chain's CDR3 is CASSTQGLTNEKLFF. As DNA, the CDR3 is TGTGCCAGTAGTACACAGGGGCTTACTAATGAAAAACTGTTTTTT. Supplemented by reference TRBV19 and TRBJ1-4, the full variable domain reads DGGITQSPKYLFRKEGQNVTLSCEQNLNHDAMYWYRQDPGQGLRLIYYSQIVNDFQKGDIAEGYSVSREKKESFPLTVTSAQKNPTAFYLCASSTQGLTNEKLFFGSGTQLSVL.

The chain recombines TRBV10-3 with TRBJ2-6; D not resolved. The germline V gene has CDR1 ENHRY and CDR2 SYGVKD. The length of the CDR3 is 15 residues. V was pared by 7 bases and J by 0 bases, with 10 bases between. In nucleotides, the CDR3 is TGTGCCATCAAGCACACCAGCTCTGGGGCCAACGTCCTGACTTTC. Residues: CAIKHTSSGANVLTF.

The genes are TRBV10-3 and TRBJ2-7; 8 bases align to TRBD1. The germline V gene encodes CDR1 ENHRY and CDR2 SYGVKD. The CDR3 covers 16 residues. V dropped 6 bases and J dropped 3; count of bases not matched to a gene: 13. In DNA, the CDR3 is TGTGCCATCAGATCCGGGACAGGACGAATAAACTACGAGCAGTACTTC. Residues: CAIRSGTGRINYEQYF.

The sample holds a few counts of this clone. This chain uses TRBV3-1 (or the pseudogene TRBV3-2) with TRBJ1-1; D is unclear. V was trimmed by 4 bases and J by 3 bases, leaving 6 bases between them. Germline V lookup: CDR1 LGHDT, CDR2 YNNKEL (reference sequence). The CDR3 contains 12 residues. CDR3 DNA sequence: TGTGCCAGCAGCCCTGGGTACACTGAAGCTTTCTTT. Its protein product is CASSPGYTEAFF.